The text below deals with one TCR beta chain. Its binding antigen is unknown. One base away there is no much larger clone; base qualities are not given. This sample was included in a study of shared clonotypes between healthy human individuals (dated by TCRdb to the early 2020s). Regarding the complete study: The cohort included a few men and a couple of women between 18 and 49 years of age. Blood TCR repertoires of five healthy adults were deeply sequenced to estimate repertoire size and the extent of clonotype sharing between individuals. Different laboratories and diverse techniques were used to prepare libraries and sequence TCR repertoires, to increase sequencing depth and limit assay-specific biases. For each donor, CD4 naive and CD4 memory were each run on three plates, CD8 naive on two plates, and CD8 memory on one plate. Leukapheresis yielded between about 0.9 and 8.9 billion PBMCs per donor.

Using the deep immunoSEQ assay, multiplex PCR amplified TCR CDR3 regions from genomic DNA. Extracted genomic DNA from each cell subset was spread evenly across all wells of several immunoSEQ 96-well plates, with each plate serving as a replicate. For sorted subsets, around 200 ng genomic DNA, equal to about 30,000 T cell genomes, was loaded into each replicate PCR. Purified libraries were measured with a Qubit 3.0 fluorometer, size-checked on a Bioanalyzer 2100, and measured again with the KAPA Library Quantification kit. Every immunoSEQ 96-well plate was sequenced on a separate single-read 150-cycle Illumina NextSeq 550 flow cell. The authors' pipeline ran thus. Because the immunoSEQ output included only junctional sequences and no quality scores, the filtering could not be the same as the filtering used for full-length reads. Sequences were annotated with PyIR, a Python wrapper for IgBLAST v1.9, using IMGT germline references to assign V/J genes and CDR3. Reads were removed for weak V/J assignments (E-value above 1e-6), missing CDR3, stop codons, out-of-frame junctions, or ambiguous translated residues. A V3J clonotype was defined by an identical inferred V gene, J gene, and CDR3 amino acid sequence. To compute the percentage overlap between repertoires, the number of shared unique clonotypes was divided by the size of the smaller repertoire. Repertoire richness was assessed with RTK rarefaction, the Chao1 estimator, and Recon v2.1 estimates of unobserved clonotypes. Generation probabilities for all TCRbeta clonotypes obtained by the gDNA method from a few donors were computed using OLGA. The table was pulled from immuneACCESS by TCRdb, which kept in-frame rearrangements only. Such tables lose some clones; where checked, under half of the loss comes from unresolved V genes, and the rest has no known cause. Clonal size and the V and J genes are those of that table, whereas D and trimming came from the DNA. In this sample the table shows about 1.1 million clones, approximately 80% of which occur a single time. Clones ranked in the top ten supply 0.5% to 0.65% of the sample.

V loses 6 bases at its end and J loses 0 bases; junction bases beyond the gene matches: 11. The CDR3 has 17 amino acids, counting the end cysteine and phenylalanine. The only DNA kept is the CDR3, 51 bases in frame from the first base. Reading the germline V gene gives CDR1 MDHEN and CDR2 SYDVKM. The paper as a whole reports these results and caveats: The small number of donors limited the genetic and exposure-history diversity represented. Pairwise subsampling indicated that sequencing depth was expected to affect the degree of clonotype sharing among donors. Even with the large sequencing depth, rarefaction of the sorted-subset datasets indicated that sequencing was incomplete. About 5% of naive CD4, roughly 3.5% of naive CD8, 2.3% of memory CD4, and 0.4% of memory CD8 clonotypes were shared across several donors. Compared with non-shared clonotypes, the clonotypes found in all four sorted-subset donors had higher generation probabilities. Larger estimated clonotype richness was generally found for naive subsets than for memory subsets. Sampling was restricted to blood, and TCR repertoires in tissues likely differ from the TCR repertoires found in blood.

The donors were healthy, HIV-negative adults with no recently reported acute infections or vaccinations. Only Caucasian adults living in Nashville, Tennessee, USA were represented among the donors. Magnetic negative selection was used to enrich CD4+ T cells, after which naive cells were positively selected on CD45RA and the negative fraction became the memory subset. Blood was collected by leukapheresis, and PBMCs were isolated by Ficoll-Histopaque density gradient centrifugation and then cryopreserved in liquid nitrogen vapor phase. Analytical flow cytometry was used to check the purity and quantity of each magnetically sorted T cell population. Genomic DNA was isolated from every sorted fraction and measured by UV absorbance on a Nanodrop 2000c.

Sequencing was performed on memory CD4+ T cells from PBMCs. The intended sense of this specimen's cell subset or site label: CD45RA-negative fraction. The V gene is TRBV28 and the J gene is TRBJ2-1; TRBD2 agrees with 7 junctional bases. The sequence was obtained from a man aged 18 to 30 in good health. Some clones in this sample may be carry-over from other donors' samples. The CDR3 amino acid sequence is: CASSHWGREVSYNEQFF. The bases read TGTGCCAGCAGCCATTGGGGACGGGAGGTCTCCTACAATGAGCAGTTCTTC.